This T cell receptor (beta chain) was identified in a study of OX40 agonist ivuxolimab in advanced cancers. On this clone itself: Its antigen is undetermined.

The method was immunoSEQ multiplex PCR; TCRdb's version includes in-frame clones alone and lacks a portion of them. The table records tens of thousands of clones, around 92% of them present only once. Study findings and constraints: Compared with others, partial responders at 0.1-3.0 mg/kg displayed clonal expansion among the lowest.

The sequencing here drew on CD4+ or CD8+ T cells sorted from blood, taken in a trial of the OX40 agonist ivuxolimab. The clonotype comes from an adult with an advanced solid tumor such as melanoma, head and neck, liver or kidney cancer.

In DNA, the CDR3 is TGCGCCAGCAGACTAACAGAGATGAACACTGAAGCTTTCTTT. This gives the protein CASRLTEMNTEAFF. The gene calls are TRBV5-1 and TRBJ1-1; D remains ambiguous. Per the germline V gene, CDR1 is SGHRS and CDR2 is YFSETQ. The ends were cut back, 5 bases at V and 0 bases at J, with 11 bases in the middle. The CDR3 is made up of 14 amino acids.